This T cell receptor beta chain comes out of a study of spatial heterogeneity in lung cancer. Broader study findings: It was found that expanded intratumoral alpha and beta TCR counts tracked tumor mutation counts.

Sample time point: sample taken at primary tumor resection. The approximately 77 donors had untreated early-stage non-small cell lung cancer. This clonotype occurred many times. Its specificity is not known. This CDR3 spans 13 amino acids. Trimming removed 5 bases at V and 2 bases at J, with 7 bases between. All TCR cDNA molecules were individually tagged with a unique molecular identifier. TCRdb called the 5' RACE reads again in MiXCR, with one record for every CDR3 protein. The sample includes 100,000 or so distinct CDR3 sequences, 3.5% to 5% of them seen just once. This clonotype originated in a male donor with early-stage non-small cell lung cancer. Material: lung tumor tissue, obtained at surgery. The chain couples TRBV12-3 or TRBV12-4 to TRBJ1-5; D not resolved. The CDR3 DNA sequence: TGTGCCAGCAGTAGTGGGGGCAATCAGCCCCAGCATTTT. Its protein product is CASSSGGNQPQHF.